The next 26 T cell receptor beta chains were all read from a single sample in a study of OX40 agonist ivuxolimab in advanced cancers. Data came from immunoSEQ multiplex PCR; TCRdb stores just in-frame clones and leaves some out. The table includes 56,000 or so clones, around 83% detected once. The material sequenced was CD4+ or CD8+ T cells sorted from blood, taken in a trial of the OX40 agonist ivuxolimab. Receptors originate from an adult with an advanced solid tumor such as melanoma, head and neck, liver or kidney cancer.

The sample holds a few counts of this clone. The chain employs TRBV7-6 and TRBJ1-5, with 7 nucleotides matching TRBD1. CDR1 SGHVS and CDR2 FNYEAQ come from the germline V gene. The trim removed 1 base at V and 7 bases at J, leaving 7 bases unmatched. The length of the CDR3 is 15 residues. The CDR3 here is CASSLDRQGGQPQHF. The CDR3 DNA reads TGTGCCAGCAGCTTAGACCGACAGGGAGGCCAGCCCCAGCATTTT.

The chain is built from TRBV5-5 and TRBJ2-5; 8 bases line up with TRBD2. V shed 3 bases, J shed 5 bases, and the junction held 9 bases outside the gene matches. This CDR3 has 15 amino acids. CDR1 and CDR2 (germline): SGHKS, YYEKEE (reference sequence). CDR3 amino acids: CASSSTGGGRETQYF. CDR3 DNA sequence: TGTGCCAGCAGCTCCACTGGCGGGGGGCGGGAGACCCAGTACTTC.

The chain combines TRBV2 with TRBJ2-5; 8 bases line up with TRBD2. With V trimmed by 6 bases and J by 5 bases, 8 bases remained unmatched. The CDR3 length is 14 residues. The germline gives CDR1 SNHLY, CDR2 FYNNEI. DNA for the CDR3: TGTGCCAGCAGCCTTCCCGGGGGGGCTGAGACCCAGTACTTC. As protein: CASSLPGGAETQYF.

The chain couples TRBV6-1 to TRBJ2-2; D is perhaps TRBD1 (6 bases). Trimming cost V 7 bases and J 1 base, with 10 bases left between them. Per the germline V gene, CDR1 is MNHNS and CDR2 is SASEGT. The CDR3 covers 14 residues. The CDR3 loop reads CASISGQNTGELFF. In DNA, the CDR3 is TGTGCCAGCATCTCGGGACAGAACACCGGGGAGCTGTTTTTT.

This clone has a single count. The J gene is TRBJ2-7, the V gene TRBV11-2; TRBD1 matches at 8 bases. This CDR3 region has 14 residues. With V trimmed by 3 bases and J by 5 bases, 6 bases remained unmatched. Germline V gene lookup returns CDR1 SGHAT and CDR2 FQNNGV. The CDR3 region has the DNA TGTGCCAGCAGCTTGCAGGGGGCGGGGAACGAGCAGTACTTC. This translates into CASSLQGAGNEQYF.

The rearrangement joins TRBV6-1 to TRBJ1-3; TRBD1 is a possible D gene (5 bases). Germline V gene lookup returns CDR1 MNHNS and CDR2 SASEGT. This CDR3 has 14 residues. The V gene lost 8 bases and the J gene lost 8 bases, with 19 bases spanning the gap. CDR3 DNA sequence: TGTGCCAGCGGCCCAGGGTCGGTCGGGTACACCATATATTTT. Translation gives CASGPGSVGYTIYF.

The chain employs TRBV6-4 and TRBJ1-1; D is perhaps TRBD1 (5 bases). The V and J ends lost 2 bases and 0 bases respectively, with 34 bases between them. The CDR3 length is 23 residues. Per germline, CDR1 MRHNA and CDR2 SNTAGT. The CDR3 DNA reads as TGTGCCAGCAGTGACCTTGGGGTCAGCGGGCAAGATTGCAGACAGTTTTTGAACACTGAAGCTTTCTTT. Translated, it gives CASSDLGVSGQDCRQFLNTEAFF.

This clone was found a few times. The chain's CDR3 is CASSPGQGTQPQHF. The CDR3 coding sequence is TGTGCCAGCAGTCCGGGACAGGGGACTCAGCCCCAGCATTTT. The V and J genes are TRBV6-5 and TRBJ1-5; TRBD1 matches at 10 bases. CDR1 is MNHEY, CDR2 SVGAGI, per germline. The CDR3 contains 14 residues. V was pared by 5 bases and J by 6 bases, with 4 bases of the junction left unmatched.

The gene calls are TRBV5-8 and TRBJ1-2, with D perhaps TRBD1 (6 bases). The V and J ends lost 4 bases and 6 bases respectively, with 19 bases between them. The V gene's germline CDR1 is SGHTS and CDR2 YDEGEE. The CDR3 runs 15 residues. In nucleotides, the CDR3 is TGTGCCAGCAGCCTAGGGGGGGCGGTCGCGAATGGCTACACCTTC. This gives the protein CASSLGGAVANGYTF.

V gene TRBV2 combines with J gene TRBJ1-2; 8 bases fit TRBD1. The CDR3 length is 13 residues. With V trimmed by 4 bases and J by 8 bases, 6 bases remained unmatched. From germline, CDR1 is SNHLY and CDR2 FYNNEI. CDR3 sequence (DNA): TGTGCCAGCAGTGTTAAGGGGACAGGAGGCTACACCTTC. Translating gives CASSVKGTGGYTF.

The CDR3 loop is CASSNSRGPKKGYTF. The CDR3 DNA reads TGTGCCAGCAGCAACAGCAGGGGCCCTAAAAAGGGCTACACCTTC. This rearrangement joins TRBV7-8 to TRBJ1-2; D perhaps matches TRBD1 (6 bases). The CDR3 covers 15 residues. Germline CDR1 reads SGHVS; CDR2 reads FQNEAQ. Trimming shortened V by 5 bases and J by 8 bases, and 21 bases separated the two germline ends.

V and J are TRBV19 and TRBJ2-5; the D is unclear. This CDR3 comprises 13 residues. The germline CDR1 and CDR2 sequences are LNHDA and SQIVND (reference sequence). Trimming shortened V by 1 base and J by 5 bases, and 8 bases separated the two germline ends. The CDR3 sequence is CASSIVGKETQYF. CDR3 nucleotides: TGTGCCAGTAGTATAGTTGGGAAGGAGACCCAGTACTTC.

The chain combines TRBV19 with TRBJ1-2; 9 bases are shared with TRBD1. The trim removed 5 bases at V and 7 bases at J, leaving 11 bases unmatched. The CDR3 sequence is 15 residues long. In germline, CDR1 is LNHDA, CDR2 SQIVND (reference sequence). Here the CDR3 reads CASSANSGTGLGYTF. DNA for the CDR3: TGTGCCAGTAGTGCAAACTCCGGGACAGGGCTTGGCTACACCTTC.

This clone has more than one count but fewer than ten. The chain combines TRBV7-6 with TRBJ2-3; 7 nucleotides agree with TRBD1. There are 14 residues in the CDR3. In germline, CDR1 is SGHVS, CDR2 FNYEAQ. The J segment lost 4 bases and the V segment lost 5 bases, leaving 6 bases of the junction unmatched. The CDR3 spells CASSVTGAADTQYF. The CDR3 DNA follows: TGTGCCAGCAGCGTCACAGGGGCCGCAGATACGCAGTATTTT.

V is TRBV4-1 and J is TRBJ2-5; 8 bases are shared with TRBD2. The CDR3 contains 16 residues. The V gene's germline CDR1 is MGHRA and CDR2 YSYEKL. The trim removed 0 bases at V and 4 bases at J, leaving 7 bases unmatched. The CDR3 DNA reads as TGCGCCAGCAGCCAAGATCGAGCGGGAGAGGGAGAGACCCAGTACTTC. It codes for CASSQDRAGEGETQYF.

The chain joins TRBV5-4 to TRBJ2-5, with D perhaps being TRBD1 or TRBD2 (5 bases each). CDR1 and CDR2 from the germline V gene are SGHNT and YYREEE (reference sequence). This CDR3 comprises 14 residues. Trimming pared 3 bases from V and 1 base from J, leaving 10 bases between. The CDR3 loop reads CASSSRGTQETQYF. The CDR3 DNA follows: TGTGCCAGCAGCTCGAGGGGCACCCAAGAGACCCAGTACTTC.

This chain uses TRBV11-2 with TRBJ2-2, with D perhaps matching TRBD1 (6 bases). CDR1 SGHAT and CDR2 FQNNGV come from the germline V gene. The CDR3 length is 15 residues. V was shortened by 5 bases and J by 1 base, with 11 bases between the two germline ends. This CDR3 reads CASSVHRENTGELFF. The CDR3 DNA is TGTGCCAGCAGCGTACACAGGGAGAACACCGGGGAGCTGTTTTTT.

A word on this clone: Other nucleotide sequences from this sample produce the same CDR3. The rearrangement joins TRBV7-2 to TRBJ1-5; D is perhaps TRBD1 (5 bases). CDR3 length: 12 amino acids. Per germline, CDR1 SGHTA and CDR2 FQGNSA. Trimming stripped 4 bases from V and 6 bases from J, with 7 bases between. The CDR3 here is CASSSTGQPQHF. DNA of the CDR3: TGTGCCAGCAGCTCTACAGGTCAGCCCCAGCATTTT.

This clone was seen only once. This sequence joins TRBV6-6 and TRBJ1-3; D is ambiguous. The length of the CDR3 is 14 residues. V was shortened by 2 bases and J by 0 bases, with 5 bases between the two germline ends. CDR1 and CDR2 (germline): MNHNY, SVGAGI (reference sequence). CDR3 in amino acids: CASSYGSSGNTIYF. In DNA form, the CDR3 reads TGTGCCAGCAGTTACGGTAGCTCTGGAAACACCATATATTTT.

This clone occurred once. The chain has TRBV28 and TRBJ1-2; 7 positions match TRBD1. The CDR3 length is 14 residues. The junction had 3 bases not matched to a gene; V was cut back by 1 base and J by 4 bases. In germline, CDR1 is MDHEN, CDR2 SYDVKM. Written as DNA, the CDR3 is TGTGCCAGCAGTTTATCGACAGGGACCTATGGCTACACCTTC. Residues: CASSLSTGTYGYTF.

This chain connects TRBV10-3 to TRBJ1-1; weak D call: TRBD1 (5 bases). CDR3 length: 15 amino acids. Germline values: CDR1 ENHRY, CDR2 SYGVKD. V was trimmed by 3 bases and J by 2 bases, leaving 13 bases between them. For the CDR3, the DNA is TGTGCCATCAGTGATTCTGGGGCTGCCAACACTGAAGCTTTCTTT. Amino acid sequence: CAISDSGAANTEAFF.

This chain links TRBV19 with TRBJ2-4; D is possibly TRBD1 or TRBD2 (5 bases each). Per germline, CDR1 LNHDA and CDR2 SQIVND (reference sequence). This CDR3 is 18 amino acids long. V was shortened by 5 bases and J by 0 bases, with 20 bases between the two germline ends. The CDR3 coding sequence is TGTGCCAGTAGTTCTCCGGGACGGGATCTTCTAGCCAAAAACATTCAGTACTTC. This codes for CASSSPGRDLLAKNIQYF.

This chain links TRBV2 with TRBJ1-2; possible D gene TRBD1, 6 bases. The CDR3 extends over 12 amino acids. CDR1 is SNHLY, CDR2 FYNNEI, per germline. V was clipped by 10 bases and J by 5 bases, with 14 bases between them. The CDR3 spells CATTGNRYGYTF. CDR3 sequence (DNA): TGTGCCACCACAGGGAATAGGTATGGCTACACCTTC.

This clone was seen only a few times. The rearrangement uses TRBV13 and TRBJ2-1, with a weak D call TRBD2 (6 bases). Germline assignment: CDR1 PRHDT and CDR2 FYEKMQ (reference sequence). The CDR3 length is 15 residues. With 5 bases removed from V and 7 bases from J, the gap between germline ends came to 18 bases. The CDR3 loop reads CASSVTGGAANEQFF. Written as DNA, the CDR3 is TGTGCCAGCAGCGTAACCGGAGGGGCGGCGAATGAGCAGTTCTTC.

The count of this clone is one. The chain carries TRBV5-8 and TRBJ1-1; D unresolved. The V end was cut by 3 bases, the J end by 4 bases, with 7 bases between. The CDR3 has 12 amino acids. Germline CDR1 is SGHTS and CDR2 is YDEGEE. The CDR3 coding sequence is TGTGCCAGCAGCTCGGAGGGCACTGAAGCTTTCTTT. It is translated as CASSSEGTEAFF.

The rearrangement links TRBV18 to TRBJ2-3; D ambiguous. The V and J ends lost 6 bases and 0 bases respectively, with 10 bases between them. Germline values: CDR1 KGHSH, CDR2 LQKENI. The CDR3 loop spans 14 amino acids. The CDR3 region is CASSLASSTDTQYF. The CDR3 nucleotides are TGTGCCAGCTCTCTGGCAAGCAGCACAGATACGCAGTATTTT.